These 29 T cell receptor beta chains were all obtained from the same sample, sequenced in a study of cytomegalovirus exposure and HLA in healthy donors. Sequenced by immunoSEQ multiplex PCR; TCRdb stores in-frame clones only, minus some. Of roughly 90,000 clones listed, about 85% were seen once; the top ten hold 20% to 25%. The sequenced sample consisted of PBMCs. The source of these receptors is a man aged 18-30 years in good health and CMV-seropositive.

This clone occurred once. The chain has TRBV29-1 and TRBJ2-7, with TRBD2 matching over 7 bases. V shed 3 bases and J 2 bases; nucleotides not matched to a gene: 10. The CDR3 is 15 amino acids. Germline CDR1 reads SQVTM; CDR2 reads ANQGSEA. CDR3 sequence: CSVDRPAGETYEQYV. As DNA, the CDR3 is TGCAGCGTTGATCGGCCTGCGGGAGAAACCTACGAGCAGTACGTC.

V and J are TRBV15 and TRBJ1-1; D not certain. Germline loops: CDR1 LNHNV, CDR2 YYDKDF (reference sequence). CDR3 length equals 17 residues. Trimming took 0 bases from V and 3 from J, leaving 17 bases between them. The DNA of the CDR3 is TGTGCCACCAGCAGAGATTACGCGGCCCTAGGAGACACTGAAGCTTTCTTT. Its translation is CATSRDYAALGDTEAFF.

The chain has TRBV5-4 and TRBJ2-1, with 10 bases that match TRBD1. The CDR3 length is 15 residues. The germline CDR1 and CDR2 sequences are SGHNT and YYREEE (reference sequence). Unmatched junction bases numbered 4, after V lost 4 bases and J lost 3 bases. CDR3 amino acids: CASSADRGLYNEQFF. CDR3 DNA sequence: TGTGCCAGCAGCGCCGACAGGGGGCTCTACAATGAGCAGTTCTTC.

This chain joins TRBV30 and TRBJ1-4, with TRBD1 matching over 9 bases. The germline V gene has CDR1 GTSNPN and CDR2 SVGIG (reference sequence). There are 15 residues in the CDR3. J was trimmed by 7 bases and V by 6 bases; bases with no gene match: 12. CDR3 loop: CACIRYGTGREKLFF. The CDR3 nucleotides are TGTGCCTGCATACGGTATGGGACAGGGCGTGAAAAACTGTTTTTT.

The chain couples TRBV5-4 to TRBJ2-7, with 12 bases matching TRBD2. Per germline, CDR1 SGHNT and CDR2 YYREEE (reference sequence). J lost 0 bases, V lost 4 bases, and 5 bases had no gene match. The CDR3 is made up of 16 amino acids. The chain's CDR3 is CASSQGTSGPSYEQYF. CDR3 DNA sequence: TGTGCCAGCAGCCAGGGGACTAGCGGGCCCTCCTACGAGCAGTACTTC.

The chain recombines TRBV6-5 with TRBJ2-5; TRBD2 agrees at 9 bases. V was clipped by 6 bases and J by 5 bases; unmatched bases: 4. This CDR3 contains 13 residues. Germline CDR1 MNHEY, CDR2 SVGAGI. In DNA, the CDR3 is TGTGCCAGCAGCCCGACTAGCGGTGAGACCCAGTACTTC. It specifies CASSPTSGETQYF.

The genes are TRBV11-2 and TRBJ2-7; 12 bases fit TRBD1. V dropped 5 bases and J dropped 7; count of bases not matched to a gene: 6. The CDR3 is 14 residues long. The V gene's germline CDR1 is SGHAT and CDR2 FQNNGV. CDR3 nucleotide sequence: TGTGCCAGCAGCCCGGGGACAGGGGGCTATGAGCAGTACGTC. It encodes CASSPGTGGYEQYV.

V gene TRBV15 combines with J gene TRBJ2-1, with D tentatively TRBD1 (6 bases). The V gene lost 5 bases and the J gene lost 1 base, with 15 bases spanning the gap. Germline V lookup: CDR1 LNHNV, CDR2 YYDKDF (reference sequence). There are 16 residues in the CDR3. This chain's CDR3 is CATSLGGDGSYNEQFF. CDR3 coding DNA: TGTGCCACCAGCCTAGGGGGAGATGGGTCCTACAATGAGCAGTTCTTC.

This rearrangement joins TRBV20-1 to TRBJ2-5; D gene ambiguous. The V gene's germline CDR1 is DFQATT and CDR2 SNEGSKA (reference sequence). Deletions cut 4 bases from V and 4 bases from J, with 7 bases between. This CDR3 has 11 residues. CDR3 nucleotide sequence: TGCAGTGCTACAGGTCGAGAGACCCAGTACTTC. Amino acids: CSATGRETQYF.

This clone appeared once. V and J are TRBV29-1 and TRBJ2-1; the match to TRBD2 covers 13 bases. Germline CDR1 is SQVTM and CDR2 is ANQGSEA. The length of the CDR3 is 15 residues. V lost 6 bases to trimming and J lost 6 bases; unmatched junction nucleotides: 8. The chain's CDR3 is CSVPLGLAGANEQFF. The CDR3 coding sequence is TGCAGCGTCCCTCTCGGACTAGCGGGAGCCAATGAGCAGTTCTTC.

The genes are TRBV29-1 and TRBJ2-3; perhaps TRBD2 as D (6 bases). Trimming stripped 8 bases from V and 3 bases from J, with 15 bases between. Germline V CDR1 and CDR2: SQVTM, ANQGSEA. This CDR3 comprises 13 residues. The CDR3 DNA reads as TGCAGCCAGGGAGGAGGGCCAACAGATACGCAGTATTTT. Translation gives CSQGGGPTDTQYF.

V gene TRBV7-9 combines with J gene TRBJ1-1, with D possibly TRBD1 on 5 matching bases. V lost 10 bases and J 0 bases, leaving 18 bases between the germline ends. The CDR3 is 15 residues long. Germline values: CDR1 SEHNR, CDR2 FQNEAQ (reference sequence). CDR3 bases: TGTGCCACATACGGGGGTGTCGCCGTGAACACTGAAGCTTTCTTT. Its translation: CATYGGVAVNTEAFF.

The V call is TRBV6-1, the J call TRBJ2-7; 8 nucleotides line up with TRBD2. CDR1 is MNHNS and CDR2 is SASEGT in the germline V gene. The CDR3 loop spans 14 amino acids. V lost 5 bases to trimming and J lost 5 bases; unmatched junction nucleotides: 8. CDR3 bases: TGTGCCAGCAGTTCCTACGGGGGGGGCGACGAGCAGTACGTC. Translated: CASSSYGGGDEQYV.

The chain recombines TRBV7-9 with TRBJ2-1; weak D call: TRBD1 (6 bases). Deletions cut 4 bases from V and 7 bases from J, with 11 bases between. Germline assignment: CDR1 SEHNR and CDR2 FQNEAQ (reference sequence). There are 13 residues in the CDR3. The CDR3 DNA sequence: TGTGCCAGCAGCTACCTCCAGGGGAATGAGCAGTTCTTC. It yields the protein CASSYLQGNEQFF.

Written as DNA, the CDR3 is TGTGCCAGTAGCAAGGACAGGGGGCGGGTAGATACGCAGTATTTT. Protein sequence: CASSKDRGRVDTQYF. The chain is built from TRBV19 and TRBJ2-3, with TRBD1 identical over 11 bases. Unmatched junction bases numbered 7, after V lost 6 bases and J lost 5 bases. CDR1 and CDR2 from the germline V gene are LNHDA and SQIVND (reference sequence). The CDR3 runs 15 residues.

The V gene is TRBV12-5, the J gene TRBJ2-1, with TRBD2 as a possible D gene (5 bases). The germline gives CDR1 LGHNT, CDR2 FRNRAP. The CDR3 has 20 residues. Trimming stripped 0 bases from V and 4 bases from J, with 25 bases between. The CDR3 region is CASGLVAASSPHAKYNEQFF. As DNA, the CDR3 is TGTGCTAGTGGTTTGGTGGCAGCTAGCTCGCCCCACGCCAAATACAATGAGCAGTTCTTC.

This sequence joins TRBV6-1 and TRBJ2-1; 15 positions match TRBD2. The J segment lost 7 bases and the V segment lost 8 bases, leaving 6 bases of the junction unmatched. This CDR3 has 15 amino acids. The germline gives CDR1 MNHNS, CDR2 SASEGT. The CDR3 spells CASYAGTSGRNEQFF. The DNA for the CDR3 is TGTGCCAGCTATGCCGGGACTAGCGGGAGGAATGAGCAGTTCTTC.

The V and J genes are TRBV2 and TRBJ2-3, with D possibly being TRBD2 (5 bases). Germline CDR1 and CDR2: SNHLY and FYNNEI. The CDR3 sequence is 13 residues long. The V end lost 7 bases, the J end lost 5 bases, and 13 bases lay between the germline ends. The CDR3 loop reads CASTTGGRDTQYF. CDR3 DNA sequence: TGTGCCAGCACCACCGGAGGCCGAGATACGCAGTATTTT.

V gene TRBV6-1 combines with J gene TRBJ2-5; 8 bases line up with TRBD1. The CDR3 runs to 15 residues. After removal of 1 base from V and 6 bases from J, the junction contained 7 bases not matched to a gene. Per the germline V gene, CDR1 is MNHNS and CDR2 is SASEGT. CDR3 in amino acids: CASSEGGQGGQTQYF. CDR3 in DNA: TGTGCCAGCAGTGAAGGTGGACAGGGTGGGCAGACCCAGTACTTC.

The V gene is TRBV7-3, the J gene TRBJ2-3; a possible D gene is TRBD1 (6 bases). Germline V lookup: CDR1 SGHTA, CDR2 FQGTGA. The CDR3 contains 17 residues. V was trimmed by 1 base and J by 6 bases, leaving 20 bases between them. In DNA, the CDR3 is TGTGCCAGCAGCTTAATAGGACAGAAAAAGGAAAGCGATACGCAGTATTTT. This codes for CASSLIGQKKESDTQYF.

This rearrangement joins TRBV28 to TRBJ1-2; D gene unclear. This CDR3 has 13 amino acids. Germline V lookup: CDR1 MDHEN, CDR2 SYDVKM. Deletions cut 5 bases from V and 3 bases from J, with 10 bases between. The CDR3 nucleotides read TGTGCCAGCAGTGCCCCCGGGGACTATGGCTACACCTTC. This codes for CASSAPGDYGYTF.

CDR3 sequence reads: CASSSWTSGRPDTQYF. Here the CDR3 DNA reads TGTGCCAGCAGCTCCTGGACTAGCGGGAGACCAGATACGCAGTATTTT. The rearrangement uses TRBV13 and TRBJ2-3; 13 bases map to TRBD2. CDR3 length equals 16 residues. In germline, CDR1 is PRHDT, CDR2 FYEKMQ (reference sequence). The V gene end was trimmed by 4 bases and the J gene end by 4 bases; junction bases not matched to a gene: 5.

The genes are TRBV4-1 and TRBJ2-1; TRBD2 matches 9 bases. Trimming removed 5 bases from V and 4 bases from J; junction bases left unmatched: 6. The CDR3 totals 15 residues. The germline V gene has CDR1 MGHRA and CDR2 YSYEKL. CDR3: CASSSRTSEYNEQFF. In nucleotides, the CDR3 is TGCGCCAGCAGCTCCCGGACTAGCGAGTACAATGAGCAGTTCTTC.

This chain connects TRBV19 to TRBJ1-2, with 7 bases fitting TRBD1. Per germline, CDR1 LNHDA and CDR2 SQIVND (reference sequence). The CDR3 is made up of 14 amino acids. V lost 9 bases and J lost 5; bases outside the gene matches: 12. The CDR3 reads CASARDRLIYGYTF. CDR3 DNA sequence: TGTGCCAGCGCGAGGGACAGATTAATTTATGGCTACACCTTC.

The chain joins TRBV2 to TRBJ1-1; possibly TRBD1 for D (5 bases). Trimming took off 0 bases at V and 3 bases at J, with 8 bases between the two ends. Germline V CDR1 and CDR2: SNHLY, FYNNEI. This CDR3 region has 14 residues. Here the CDR3 DNA reads TGTGCCAGCAGTGAAGCAGGGGTTTACACTGAAGCTTTCTTT. Protein: CASSEAGVYTEAFF. Combining the CDR3 with reference TRBV2 and TRBJ1-1 gives the whole variable domain EPEVTQTPSHQVTQMGQEVILRCVPISNHLYFYWYRQILGQKVEFLVSFYNNEISEKSEIFDDQFSVERPDGSNFTLKIRSTKLEDSAMYFCASSEAGVYTEAFFGQGTRLTVV.

This chain joins TRBV7-2 and TRBJ1-3, with TRBD1 as a possible D gene (5 bases). Between the trimmed V and J ends, which lost 2 bases and 3 bases, there was a span of 14 bases. The CDR3 covers 16 residues. Germline V lookup: CDR1 SGHTA, CDR2 FQGNSA. CDR3 DNA sequence: TGTGCCAGCAGCTTACGTTTCAGGGTGGATGGAAACACCATATATTTT. As protein: CASSLRFRVDGNTIYF.

V and J are TRBV28 and TRBJ1-3, with 7 bases lining up with TRBD1. J gave up 0 bases and V 2 bases, and 4 bases lay outside the gene matches. The CDR3 covers 16 residues. Germline CDR1 is MDHEN and CDR2 is SYDVKM. CDR3 loop: CASSLTGQPSGNTIYF. The CDR3, as DNA: TGTGCCAGCAGTTTAACGGGACAGCCCTCTGGAAACACCATATATTTT.

The chain carries TRBV2 and TRBJ2-1, with 12 bases lining up with TRBD2. This CDR3 comprises 15 residues. Germline CDR1 reads SNHLY; CDR2 reads FYNNEI. V dropped 7 bases and J dropped 5; count of bases not matched to a gene: 6. CDR3 protein: CASMKTSGRHNEQFF. Here the CDR3 DNA reads TGTGCCAGCATGAAGACTAGCGGGAGACACAATGAGCAGTTCTTC.

This clone has more than one count but fewer than ten. V is TRBV28 and J is TRBJ2-3; 7 nucleotides align to TRBD1. There are 14 residues in the CDR3. Germline values: CDR1 MDHEN, CDR2 SYDVKM. Trimming at V came to 10 bases and at J to 0 bases, leaving 7 bases not matched to a gene. In DNA, the CDR3 is TGTGCCACTCTAGGGGGCACTAGCACAGATACGCAGTATTTT. Amino acids: CATLGGTSTDTQYF.